This T cell receptor beta chain was profiled in a study of Tregs in tolerant kidney transplant recipients (dated by TCRdb to between 2018 and 2021). In the study overall: The transplants used related donors with nonmyeloablative bone marrow transplantation, and mixed chimerism in the human trials was transient. The study used TCRbeta sequencing to identify donor-specific regulatory T cells before combined kidney and bone marrow transplantation, then tracked those cells after transplant.

For TCRbeta CDR3 sequencing, genomic DNA was extracted from sorted cells using the QIAGEN DNeasy Blood and Tissue Kit. High-throughput TCRbeta CDR3 sequencing was carried out commercially through immunoSEQ, with PCR amplification with bias correction and internal controls included. The original pipeline was this. Unique productive TCRbeta sequences were defined by CDR3 nucleotide sequence when primers matched and otherwise by CDR3 amino acid sequence together with Vbeta and Jbeta genes. To correct sorting error, sequences shared between sorted populations at a frequency ratio of 2:1 or less were removed; the rest were assigned to the higher population. Sequences were defined as donor-reactive when expanded at least 5-fold in CFSE-low cells versus unstimulated cells and present at a frequency of at least 0.01% in CFSE-low cells. Jensen-Shannon divergence, calculated on the top 100 TCRbeta sequences ranked by frequency, was used to quantify repertoire divergence. For any sample with multiple sequencing runs, sorting error was corrected in each run separately before the runs were pooled. The table was pulled from immuneACCESS by TCRdb, which kept in-frame rearrangements only. Such tables lose some clones; where checked, under half of the loss comes from unresolved V genes, and the rest has no known cause. V and J calls and clone size come straight from that table; D and trimming were deduced from the DNA. This sample comprises 69,000 or so clones, about 88% of them detected only once. The ten largest account for approximately 0.39% of the sample.

With regard to this clone: Its antigen target is currently unknown. No per-base quality is available; no much larger clone lies one base away.

The full study reports these points: Expanding Tregs with activated donor B cells appeared to identify the most biologically relevant and donor-specific TCRbeta repertoire. Biological reproducibility was not directly assessed, although technical replication error appeared to be minimal. Because only a small number of patients were included, the study had limitations, and the results will need to be validated in larger populations as well as under other immunosuppression protocols. For some patients, the PCR primers changed as time went on, which meant samples from those patients could not be compared with one another at the nucleotide level. Donor-specific Treg expansion was found to exceed global Treg expansion in tolerant patients, suggesting antigen-driven rather than nonspecific expansion.

According to the study, the label for this sample's time point signals: blood sample drawn before combined kidney and bone marrow transplant. Unstimulated Tregs (CD4+CD25+CD127-), CD4+ non-Tregs (CD4+CD25-), CD4 and CD8 cells were FACS-sorted from thawed PBMCs. 4 combined kidney and bone marrow transplant recipients from the ITN036ST trial were included as patients, and samples were available only from these trial subjects. Healthy control blood was separated into PBMCs by Ficoll density gradient and cryopreserved, and patient PBMCs were collected both before and after transplant. Ends trimmed: V by 4 bases, J by 5 bases; bases unmatched to a gene: 7. The germline V gene yields SNHLY for CDR1 and FYNNEI for CDR2. The CDR3 sequence holds 16 residues, the cysteine and phenylalanine included. Just the 48-base CDR3 DNA is kept, in frame starting at base 1.

Source: CD4+ T cells from blood, taken before the transplant. This sequence was found in a human donor who received a combined kidney and bone marrow transplant. The chain is made from TRBV2 and TRBJ2-1, with 11 central nucleotides matching TRBD2. CDR3 sequence: CASSGLAGGQNNEQFF. In nucleotides, the sequence is TGTGCCAGCAGTGGGCTAGCGGGAGGTCAAAACAATGAGCAGTTCTTC.